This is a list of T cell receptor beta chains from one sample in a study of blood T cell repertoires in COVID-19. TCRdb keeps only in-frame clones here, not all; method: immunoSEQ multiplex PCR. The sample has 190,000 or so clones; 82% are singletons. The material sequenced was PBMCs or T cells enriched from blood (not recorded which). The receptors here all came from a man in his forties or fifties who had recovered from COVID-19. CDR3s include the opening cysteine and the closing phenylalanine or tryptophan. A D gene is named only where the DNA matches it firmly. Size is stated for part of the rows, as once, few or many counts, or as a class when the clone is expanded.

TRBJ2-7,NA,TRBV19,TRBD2,CASRLAGEGYEQYF,TGTGCCAGTAGACTAGCGGGAGAGGGCTACGAGCAGTACTTC
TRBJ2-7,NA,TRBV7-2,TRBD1,CASSLDGTGGIIVYEQYF,TGTGCCAGCAGCTTAGACGGGACAGGGGGCATTATCGTGTACGAGCAGTACTTC
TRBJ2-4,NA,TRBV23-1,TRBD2,CASSQHSGRAPLAKNIQYF,TGCGCCAGCAGTCAACATAGCGGGAGGGCCCCGCTAGCCAAAAACATTCAGTACTTC
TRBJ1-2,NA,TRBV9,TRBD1,CASSAGQVHGYTF,TGTGCCAGCAGCGCGGGACAGGTACACGGCTACACCTTC
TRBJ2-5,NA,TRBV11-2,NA,CASSPQQETQYF,TGTGCCAGCAGCCCCCAACAAGAGACCCAGTACTTC
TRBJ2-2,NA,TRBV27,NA,CASRRYEFPGELFF,TGTGCCAGCAGACGGTACGAGTTCCCCGGGGAGCTGTTTTTT
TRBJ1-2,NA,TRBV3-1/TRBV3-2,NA,CASSQDGGSGYGYTF,TGTGCCAGCAGCCAAGATGGGGGGTCTGGCTATGGCTACACCTTC
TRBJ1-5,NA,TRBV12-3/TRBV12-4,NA,CASSLRGLQPQHF,TGTGCCAGCAGTTTACGGGGTCTTCAGCCCCAGCATTTT
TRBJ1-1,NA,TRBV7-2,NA,CASSLGHVNFEAFF,TGTGCCAGCAGCTTAGGGCACGTAAATTTTGAAGCTTTCTTT
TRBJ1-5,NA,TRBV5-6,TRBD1,CASSIRTGIENQPQHF,TGTGCCAGCAGCATACGGACAGGGATCGAGAATCAGCCCCAGCATTTT
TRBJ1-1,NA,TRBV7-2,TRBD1,CASSFAPGGNTEAFF,TGTGCCAGCAGCTTCGCTCCAGGGGGGAACACTGAAGCTTTCTTT
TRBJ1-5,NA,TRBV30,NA,CAWSVDNNQPQHF,TGTGCCTGGAGTGTAGACAACAATCAGCCCCAGCATTTT
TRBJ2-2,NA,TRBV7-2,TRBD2,CASSLFGSGVNTGELFF,TGTGCCAGCAGCTTATTTGGTAGCGGGGTGAACACCGGGGAGCTGTTTTTT
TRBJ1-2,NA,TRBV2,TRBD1,CAGRQGYGYTF,TGTGCCGGCAGACAGGGTTATGGCTACACCTTC
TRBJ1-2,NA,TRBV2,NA,CASSDRGTNYGYTF,TGTGCCAGCAGTGATCGGGGTACTAACTATGGCTACACCTTC
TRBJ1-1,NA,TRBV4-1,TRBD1,CASSLQGGNTEAFF,TGCGCCAGCAGCCTACAGGGGGGGAACACTGAAGCTTTCTTT
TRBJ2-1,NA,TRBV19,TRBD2,CASSISASGFSYNEQFF,TGTGCCAGTAGTATATCGGCTAGCGGATTTTCCTACAATGAGCAGTTCTTC
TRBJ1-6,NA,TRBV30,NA,CAWSALRQSNSPLHF,TGTGCCTGGAGTGCCTTGAGGCAATCTAATTCACCCCTCCACTTT
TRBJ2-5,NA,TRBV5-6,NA,CASSRQSTQETQYF,TGTGCCAGCAGCCGACAGTCCACCCAAGAGACCCAGTACTTC
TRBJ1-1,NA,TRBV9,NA,CASSVGGNEAFF,TGTGCCAGCAGCGTCGGAGGGAATGAAGCTTTCTTT
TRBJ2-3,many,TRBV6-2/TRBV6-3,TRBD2,CASSYNLAGSDTQYF,TGTGCCAGCAGTTACAACCTAGCGGGATCAGATACGCAGTATTTT
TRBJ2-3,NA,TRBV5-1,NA,CASSLQAEGTDTQYF,TGCGCCAGCAGCTTACAGGCTGAGGGCACAGATACGCAGTATTTT
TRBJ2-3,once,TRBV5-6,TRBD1,CASRRTGDPDTQYF,TGTGCCAGCAGACGGACAGGGGACCCAGATACGCAGTATTTT
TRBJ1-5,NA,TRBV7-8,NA,CASSLRLYGGGYSNQPQHF,TGTGCCAGCAGCTTACGTCTGTATGGGGGCGGCTATAGCAATCAGCCCCAGCATTTT
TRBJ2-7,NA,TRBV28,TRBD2,CASSDAGTSEYEQYF,TGTGCCAGCAGCGATGCCGGGACTAGCGAATACGAGCAGTACTTC
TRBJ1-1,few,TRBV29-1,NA,CSVEDQGNTEAFF,TGCAGCGTTGAAGATCAGGGGAACACTGAAGCTTTCTTT
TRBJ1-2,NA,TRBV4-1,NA,CASSPRLTGGYGYTF,TGCGCCAGCAGCCCACGATTGACGGGGGGGTATGGCTACACCTTC
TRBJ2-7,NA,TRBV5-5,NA,CASSLMSQPLYEQYF,TGTGCCAGCAGCTTAATGAGTCAACCGCTCTACGAGCAGTACTTC
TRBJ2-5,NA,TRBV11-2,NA,CASSLGSAQETQYF,TGTGCCAGCAGCTTAGGTAGCGCCCAAGAGACCCAGTACTTC
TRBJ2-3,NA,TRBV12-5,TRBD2,CASGLTGTSGLDTQYF,TGTGCTAGTGGTTTAACGGGAACTAGCGGGTTAGATACGCAGTATTTT
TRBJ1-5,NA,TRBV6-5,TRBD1,CASRPNRGLGQPQHF,TGTGCCAGCAGACCCAACAGGGGTTTAGGCCAGCCCCAGCATTTT
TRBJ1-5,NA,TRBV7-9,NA,CASSQDLSNQPQHF,TGTGCCAGCAGCCAGGATCTTAGCAATCAGCCCCAGCATTTT
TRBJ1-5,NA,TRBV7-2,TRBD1,CASSTGVDSNQPQHF,TGTGCCAGCAGCACAGGGGTAGATAGCAATCAGCCCCAGCATTTT
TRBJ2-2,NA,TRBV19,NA,CASSIGGVNTGELFF,TGTGCCAGTAGTATTGGCGGGGTGAACACCGGGGAGCTGTTTTTT
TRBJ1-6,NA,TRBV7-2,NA,CASSFRTDNSPLHF,TGTGCCAGCAGCTTCCGGACAGATAATTCACCCCTCCACTTT
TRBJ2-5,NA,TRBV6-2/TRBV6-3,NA,CASSASTVAETQYF,TGTGCCAGCAGTGCCTCGACAGTTGCAGAGACCCAGTACTTC
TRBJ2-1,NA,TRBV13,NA,CASSPQMGEQFF,TGTGCCAGCAGCCCTCAGATGGGCGAGCAGTTCTTC
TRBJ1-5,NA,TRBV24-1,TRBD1,CATSDPRDRDKHF,TGTGCCACCAGTGATCCCCGGGACAGGGACAAGCATTTT
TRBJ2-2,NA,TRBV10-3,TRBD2,CAISETSGNTGELFF,TGTGCCATCAGTGAGACTAGCGGTAACACCGGGGAGCTGTTTTTT
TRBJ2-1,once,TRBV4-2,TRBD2,CASSRTSGSYEQFF,TGTGCCAGCAGCCGGACTAGCGGGAGTTATGAGCAGTTCTTC
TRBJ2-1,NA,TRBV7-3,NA,CATAEQGSAFF,TGTGCCACGGCAGAGCAGGGATCAGCGTTCTTC
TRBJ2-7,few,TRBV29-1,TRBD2,CSVDGVGDYPYEQYF,TGCAGCGTTGATGGCGTGGGGGACTATCCCTACGAGCAGTACTTC
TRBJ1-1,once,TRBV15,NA,CATSRGGTGNTEAFF,TGTGCCACCAGCAGAGGCGGTACCGGGAACACTGAAGCTTTCTTT
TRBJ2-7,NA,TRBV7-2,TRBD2,CASSLGVGEGYEQYF,TGTGCCAGCAGCTTAGGCGTGGGGGAGGGGTACGAGCAGTACTTC
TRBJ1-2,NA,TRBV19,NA,CASSIDDIVYTF,TGTGCCAGTAGTATAGACGACATAGTCTACACCTTC
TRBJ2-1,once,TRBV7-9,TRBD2,CASRLAANNEQFF,TGTGCCAGCCGACTAGCGGCTAACAATGAGCAGTTCTTC
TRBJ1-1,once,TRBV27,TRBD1,CASNLNRGSTEAFF,TGTGCCAGCAACTTAAACAGGGGTAGCACTGAAGCTTTCTTT
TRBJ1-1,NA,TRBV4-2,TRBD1,CASSQGQGARGIRDRPEAFF,TGTGCCAGCAGCCAAGGCCAGGGGGCGCGAGGAATTCGGGATCGCCCTGAAGCTTTCTTT
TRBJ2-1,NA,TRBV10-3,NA,CAISGTGRNEQFF,TGTGCCATTAGCGGGACAGGGAGAAATGAGCAGTTCTTC
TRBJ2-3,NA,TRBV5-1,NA,CASSLGPNTDTQYF,TGCGCCAGCAGCTTGGGGCCCAACACAGATACGCAGTATTTT
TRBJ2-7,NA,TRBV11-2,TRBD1,CASSLGPGGLEQYF,TGTGCCAGCAGCTTAGGTCCAGGGGGCCTCGAGCAGTACTTC
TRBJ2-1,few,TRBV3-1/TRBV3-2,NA,CASRENRPVSYNEQFF,TGTGCCAGCAGAGAAAATCGTCCAGTTTCCTACAATGAGCAGTTCTTC
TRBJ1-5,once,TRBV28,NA,CASSLRGGRNQPQHF,TGTGCCAGCAGTCTGAGGGGGGGGAGAAATCAGCCCCAGCATTTT
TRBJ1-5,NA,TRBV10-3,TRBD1,CAISDQGGYSNQPQHF,TGTGCCATCAGTGACCAGGGGGGTTATAGCAATCAGCCCCAGCATTTT